These T cell receptor beta chains were read from a single sample in a study of cytomegalovirus exposure and HLA in healthy donors. The repertoire was sequenced with immunoSEQ multiplex PCR; TCRdb's copy has only in-frame clones and lacks some. The sample includes more than 110,000 clones, 73% seen only once; the top ten take under 15%. Sequenced material: PBMCs. The receptor set was obtained from a human donor in good health. Both conserved end residues are part of each CDR3. Size tells how often a clone was seen (once, few, many) or the class of an expanded clone, and some rows leave it out.

abundance	v_gene	j_gene	CDR3aa
-	TRBV7-3	TRBJ2-2	CASSLGVGGPTGELFF
-	TRBV6-1	TRBJ1-3	CASRETGAGNTIYF
-	TRBV7-3	TRBJ2-3	CASSLRLADADTQYF
-	TRBV6-5	TRBJ2-1	CASRLRGEDEQFF
-	TRBV5-4	TRBJ2-3	CASSLGTSNVDTQYF
-	TRBV19	TRBJ1-1	CASSKGQMNTEAFF
-	TRBV13	TRBJ2-3	CASSFQGGDTQYF
once	TRBV5-1	TRBJ2-1	CASKEVSGRSEQFF
-	TRBV18	TRBJ2-1	CASSPFGLAGSSGAQFF
-	TRBV28	TRBJ2-3	CASSLVRGYTDTQYF
-	TRBV7-3	TRBJ2-1	CASSFARDFYNEQFF
-	TRBV10-3	TRBJ2-1	CAISELAWEQFF
-	TRBV7-8	TRBJ2-1	CASSPPGQGNDEQFF
-	TRBV6-5	TRBJ1-2	CASSTSTGDNYGYTF
-	TRBV5-1	TRBJ1-1	CASIPTPGTQGINTEAFF
-	TRBV28	TRBJ1-1	CASSARREAFF
-	TRBV27	TRBJ2-7	CASSTGTGYEQYF
-	TRBV6-1	TRBJ2-2	CASNFANTGELFF
-	TRBV7-6	TRBJ1-2	CASSPLGILGQGVYGYTF
once	TRBV29-1	TRBJ2-7	CSVTGTGEEQYF
-	TRBV15	TRBJ2-7	CATSRGTSGYEQYF
few	TRBV2	TRBJ1-4	CASRATTNEKLFF
-	TRBV9	TRBJ2-1	CASSVEGSGNEQFF
-	TRBV25-1	TRBJ2-6	CASSESGTGKWGANVLTF
-	TRBV2	TRBJ2-2	CASIRSDRGPGELFF
once	TRBV10-3	TRBJ2-3	CAISGDTDTQYF
-	TRBV30	TRBJ2-7	CAWTAGLAGYEQYF
-	TRBV21-1	TRBJ2-7	CASSLTRGVSYYEQYF
-	TRBV7-7	TRBJ2-3	CASSLAGGGDTQYF
-	TRBV19	TRBJ2-7	CASSIPQDREWYEQYF
-	TRBV27	TRBJ1-5	CASSLFGGLYQPQHF
few	TRBV11-2	TRBJ1-4	CASSHGGSLNEKLFF
-	TRBV5-6	TRBJ2-1	CASSFMLGPGQEQFF
-	TRBV6-4	TRBJ2-2	CASSESGQGITGELFF
-	TRBV4-1	TRBJ2-2	CASSQDGDKRLGELFF
few	TRBV5-1	-	CASSPQGAYEQYF
-	TRBV6-4	TRBJ1-2	CASSSDRGNYGYTF
once	TRBV13	TRBJ1-2	CASSQPFDEGAYGYTF
-	TRBV5-4	TRBJ1-2	CASSVGGIGYGYTF
-	TRBV5-4	TRBJ2-1	CASNIQGPRSYNEQFF
-	TRBV7-9	TRBJ2-4	CASSSGRGKNIQYF
few	TRBV7-9	TRBJ2-2	CASSFEANTGELFF
-	TRBV11-2	TRBJ2-1	CASSLDRGGWSSYNEQFF
-	TRBV30	TRBJ1-3	CACEGTRSGSTIYF
-	TRBV29-1	TRBJ2-1	CSVEVRGQRGNEQFF
-	TRBV20-1	TRBJ2-1	CSAKGGTEQFF
-	TRBV28	TRBJ1-3	CASSLDSFFSGNTIYF
-	TRBV19	TRBJ1-3	CASSRWQGTGNTIYF
few	TRBV15	TRBJ1-5	CATSRERTGGQPQHF
-	TRBV7-9	TRBJ2-7	CASSWGGTNSYEQYF
-	TRBV5-1	TRBJ2-7	CASSSGTGSIYEQYF
-	TRBV12-5	TRBJ2-1	CASGLTPWTGKSNEQFF
once	TRBV2	TRBJ2-1	CASGGLAHEQFF
once	TRBV5-5	TRBJ2-1	CASRPGNYNEQFF
-	TRBV7-9	TRBJ2-1	CASSPNPGAYNEQFF
-	TRBV5-1	TRBJ2-6	CASSRGLAGGVLTF
-	TRBV28	TRBJ2-5	CASSIRGQETQYF